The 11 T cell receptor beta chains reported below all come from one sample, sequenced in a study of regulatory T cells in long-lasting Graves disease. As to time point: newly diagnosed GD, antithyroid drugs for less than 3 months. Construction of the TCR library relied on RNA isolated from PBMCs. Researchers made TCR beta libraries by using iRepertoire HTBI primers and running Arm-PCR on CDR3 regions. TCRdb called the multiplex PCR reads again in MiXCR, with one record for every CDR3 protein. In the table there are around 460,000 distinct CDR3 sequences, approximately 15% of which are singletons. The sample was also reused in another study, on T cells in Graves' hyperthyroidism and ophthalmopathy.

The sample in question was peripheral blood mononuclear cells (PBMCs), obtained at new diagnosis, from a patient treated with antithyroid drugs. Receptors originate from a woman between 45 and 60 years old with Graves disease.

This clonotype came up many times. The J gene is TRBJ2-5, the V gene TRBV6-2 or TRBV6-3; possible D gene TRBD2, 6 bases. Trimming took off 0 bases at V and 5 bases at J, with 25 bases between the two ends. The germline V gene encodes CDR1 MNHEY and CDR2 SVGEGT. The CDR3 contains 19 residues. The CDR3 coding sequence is TGTGCCAGCAGTTACTCGACGACACCACATTTAGGTGGGACTGAGACCCAGTACTTC. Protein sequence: CASSYSTTPHLGGTETQYF.

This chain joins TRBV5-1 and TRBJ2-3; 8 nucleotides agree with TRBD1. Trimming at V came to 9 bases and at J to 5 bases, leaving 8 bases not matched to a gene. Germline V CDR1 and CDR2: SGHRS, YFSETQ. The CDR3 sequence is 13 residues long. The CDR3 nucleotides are TGCGCCACCCGGGGGACAGGCGAAGATACGCAGTATTTT. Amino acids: CATRGTGEDTQYF. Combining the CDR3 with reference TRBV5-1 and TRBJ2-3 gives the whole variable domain KAGVTQTPRYLIKTRGQQVTLSCSPISGHRSVSWYQQTPGQGLQFLFEYFSETQRNKGNFPGRFSGRQFSNSRSEMNVSTLELGDSALYLCATRGTGEDTQYFGPGTRLTVL.

The DNA of the CDR3 is TGTGCCAGCAGCGAGGGGAGAGGGATCTCTGGAAACACCATATATTTT. It specifies CASSEGRGISGNTIYF. The chain couples TRBV9 to TRBJ1-3; possible D gene TRBD1, 5 bases. This CDR3 is 16 amino acids long. Germline V gene sequence: CDR1 SGDLS, CDR2 YYNGEE. V lost 3 bases and J lost 0, with 13 bases in between.

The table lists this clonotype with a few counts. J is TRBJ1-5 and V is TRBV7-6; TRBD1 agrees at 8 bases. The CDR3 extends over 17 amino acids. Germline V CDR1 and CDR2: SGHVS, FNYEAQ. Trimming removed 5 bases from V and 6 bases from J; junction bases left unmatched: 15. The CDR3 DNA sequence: TGTGCCAGCAGCCCAACCCTCGGGCAGGGGGCCGGTCAGCCCCAGCATTTT. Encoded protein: CASSPTLGQGAGQPQHF. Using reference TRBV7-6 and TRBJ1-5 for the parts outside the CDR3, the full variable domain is GAGVSQSPRYKVTKRGQDVALRCDPISGHVSLYWYRQALGQGPEFLTYFNYEAQQDKSGLPNDRFSAERPEGSISTLTIQRTEQRDSAMYRCASSPTLGQGAGQPQHFGDGTRLSIL.

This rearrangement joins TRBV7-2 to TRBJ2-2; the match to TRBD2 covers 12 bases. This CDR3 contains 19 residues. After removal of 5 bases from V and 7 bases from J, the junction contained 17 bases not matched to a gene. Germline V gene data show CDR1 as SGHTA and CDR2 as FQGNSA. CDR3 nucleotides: TGTGCCAGCAGCCGAAGACTAGCGGGAGTGTTGTTTTACGTCGGGGAGCTGTTTTTT. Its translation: CASSRRLAGVLFYVGELFF.

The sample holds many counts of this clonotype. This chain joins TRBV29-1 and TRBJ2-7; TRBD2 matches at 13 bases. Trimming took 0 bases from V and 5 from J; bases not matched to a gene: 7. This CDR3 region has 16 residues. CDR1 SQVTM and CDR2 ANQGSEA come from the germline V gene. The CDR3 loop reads CSVEDLEGLAGHEQYF. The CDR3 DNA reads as TGCAGCGTTGAAGATCTGGAGGGACTAGCGGGGCACGAGCAGTACTTC.

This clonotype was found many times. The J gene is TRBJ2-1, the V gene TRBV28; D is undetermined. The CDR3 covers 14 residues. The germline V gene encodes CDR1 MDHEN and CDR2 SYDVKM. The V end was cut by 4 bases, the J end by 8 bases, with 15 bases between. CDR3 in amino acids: CASSSRLRRHEQFF. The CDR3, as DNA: TGTGCCAGCAGTTCACGTTTGAGACGGCATGAGCAGTTCTTC.

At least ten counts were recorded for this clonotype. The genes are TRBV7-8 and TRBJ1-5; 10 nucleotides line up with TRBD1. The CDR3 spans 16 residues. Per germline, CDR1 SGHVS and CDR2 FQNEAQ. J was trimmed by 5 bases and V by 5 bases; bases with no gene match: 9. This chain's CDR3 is CASSPPGQGIHQPQHF. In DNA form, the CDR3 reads TGTGCCAGCAGCCCACCGGGACAGGGGATTCATCAGCCCCAGCATTTT.

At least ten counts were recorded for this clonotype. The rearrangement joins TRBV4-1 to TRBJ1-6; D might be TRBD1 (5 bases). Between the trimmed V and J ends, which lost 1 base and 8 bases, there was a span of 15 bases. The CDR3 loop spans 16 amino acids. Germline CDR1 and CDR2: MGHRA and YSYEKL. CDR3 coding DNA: TGCGCCAGCAGCCAAGTGTTTTGGTCGGGGGATTCACCCCTCCACTTT. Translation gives CASSQVFWSGDSPLHF.

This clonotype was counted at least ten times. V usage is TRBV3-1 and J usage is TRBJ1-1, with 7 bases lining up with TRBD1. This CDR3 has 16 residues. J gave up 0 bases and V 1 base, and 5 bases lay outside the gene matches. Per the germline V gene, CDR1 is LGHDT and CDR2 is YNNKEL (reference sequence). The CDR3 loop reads CASSQAQTGMNTEAFF. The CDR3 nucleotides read TGTGCCAGCAGCCAAGCCCAGACAGGGATGAACACTGAAGCTTTCTTT.

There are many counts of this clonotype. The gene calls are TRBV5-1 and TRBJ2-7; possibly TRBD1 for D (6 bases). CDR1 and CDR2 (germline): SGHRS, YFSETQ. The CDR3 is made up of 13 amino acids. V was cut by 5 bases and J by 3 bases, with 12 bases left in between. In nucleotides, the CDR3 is TGCGCCAGCAGGATAGCAGGGGACTACGAGCAGTACTTC. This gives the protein CASRIAGDYEQYF.